This entry features one TCR beta chain sequence. The table came from immunoSEQ multiplex PCR; TCRdb's copy has only in-frame clones and leaves some out. The data show fewer than 400,000 clones, with roughly 90% seen just once and about 1.7% held by the top ten. This sample is drawn from a study of blood T cell repertoires in COVID-19. Sequencing used PBMCs or T cells enriched from blood (not recorded which). The TCR comes from a woman aged 25 to 39 who had recovered from COVID-19.

The CDR3 loop is CASSLRPGETQYF. The CDR3 DNA is TGTGCCAGCAGTTTACGCCCGGGGGAGACCCAGTACTTC. The chain carries TRBV27 and TRBJ2-5; D possibly corresponds to TRBD2 (5 bases). V lost 2 bases to trimming and J lost 5 bases, with 9 bases between them. Germline values: CDR1 MNHEY, CDR2 SMNVEV (reference sequence). CDR3 length: 13 residues.